These T cell receptor beta chains were read from a single sample in a study of CD8 T cells in ankylosing spondylitis. Using its own MiXCR run on the 5' RACE reads, TCRdb lists one record per CDR3 protein. The sample includes 800,000 to 900,000 distinct CDR3 sequences, 12% of them seen just once. Sequencing input: blood, either unsorted or a sorted T cell fraction (not recorded which). These receptors were taken from a male donor with ankylosing spondylitis. The CDR3 runs from the conserved cysteine through the conserved F or W. A D gene is named only where the DNA matches it firmly. The size of a clone is reported for some rows only, either as once, few or many, or as a class for expanded clones.

clone size	V gene	J gene	D gene	CDR3 protein	CDR3 DNA
few	TRBV20-1	TRBJ2-5	.	CSARAGAVETQYF	TGCAGTGCTAGAGCGGGGGCCGTGGAGACCCAGTACTTC
.	TRBV7-2	TRBJ2-3	TRBD2	CASSLLAGGVNTQYF	TGTGCCAGCTCCCTCTTAGCGGGAGGGGTAAATACGCAGTATTTT
few	TRBV20-1	TRBJ2-1	.	CSAREANEQFF	TGCAGTGCTAGGGAAGCAAATGAGCAGTTCTTC
.	TRBV4-2	TRBJ2-6	TRBD1	CASSLSFGTGGDGANVLTF	TGTGCCAGCAGCCTTTCTTTCGGGACAGGGGGAGATGGGGCCAACGTCCTGACTTTC
many	TRBV29-1	TRBJ1-1	.	CSVGGARGAFF	TGCAGCGTTGGAGGGGCGAGGGGGGCTTTCTTT
few	TRBV11-2	TRBJ2-1	TRBD2	CASSILAGVFNEQFF	TGTGCCAGCAGCATACTAGCGGGAGTATTCAATGAGCAGTTCTTC
few	TRBV29-1	TRBJ1-5	.	CSVADGPGYQPQHF	TGCAGCGTGGCGGACGGCCCCGGCTATCAGCCCCAGCATTTT
few	TRBV20-1	TRBJ1-3	.	CSARVARGIGNTIYF	TGCAGTGCTAGAGTAGCCAGGGGAATTGGAAACACCATATATTTT
many	TRBV7-2	TRBJ2-1	.	CASSFVYINNEQFF	TGTGCCAGCAGCTTCGTCTACATAAACAATGAGCAGTTCTTC
few	TRBV5-6	TRBJ2-7	TRBD2	CASSFLAAASYEQYF	TGTGCCAGCAGCTTCCTAGCGGCTGCCTCCTACGAGCAGTACTTC
many	TRBV5-6	TRBJ2-7	.	CASSGLAYEQYF	TGTGCCAGCAGCGGACTTGCCTACGAGCAGTACTTC
.	TRBV27	TRBJ1-5	TRBD1	CASMSHGTGGSQPQHF	TGTGCCAGCATGTCCCATGGGACAGGGGGTAGTCAGCCCCAGCATTTT
few	TRBV4-3	TRBJ2-5	.	CASSQEVGRETQYF	TGCGCCAGCAGCCAAGAAGTGGGGCGAGAGACCCAGTACTTC
many	TRBV6-5	TRBJ1-5	.	CASSYSNYGQPQHF	TGTGCCAGCAGTTACTCTAACTACGGCCAGCCCCAGCATTTT
.	TRBV5-1	TRBJ2-7	TRBD1	CASNPPTGAYYEQYF	TGCGCCAGCAACCCCCCGACAGGGGCCTACTACGAGCAGTACTTC
.	TRBV6-1	TRBJ2-5	TRBD1	CASSPGTGGWGQETQYF	TGTGCCAGCAGCCCCGGGACAGGGGGCTGGGGACAAGAGACCCAGTACTTC
.	TRBV15	TRBJ2-6	.	CATSRAGSGANVLTF	TGTGCCACCAGCAGAGCGGGGTCCGGGGCCAACGTCCTGACTTTC
many	TRBV20-1	TRBJ2-7	.	CSATRRSYEQYF	TGCAGTGCGACGAGGCGGTCCTACGAGCAGTACTTC
many	TRBV6-1	TRBJ1-5	.	CASRFRQSSNQPQHF	TGTGCCAGCAGGTTCCGACAGAGTAGCAATCAGCCCCAGCATTTT
many	TRBV6-6	TRBJ2-4	.	CASGGTVGNIQYF	TGTGCCAGCGGGGGGACAGTAGGCAACATTCAGTACTTC
few	TRBV5-1	TRBJ2-2	TRBD2	CASSMAGVGTGELFF	TGCGCCAGCAGCATGGCGGGAGTGGGCACCGGGGAGCTGTTTTTT
few	TRBV12-3/TRBV12-4	TRBJ2-7	TRBD1	CASSWDRGQGQYF	TGTGCCAGCAGTTGGGACAGGGGGCAGGGGCAGTACTTC
.	TRBV6-5	TRBJ1-2	.	CASSLTPTHPDVNYGYTF	TGTGCCAGCAGTTTAACGCCCACTCACCCAGATGTCAACTATGGCTACACCTTC
many	TRBV4-2	TRBJ1-2	.	CASTDSYGYTF	TGTGCCAGCACCGACAGCTATGGCTACACCTTC
many	TRBV29-1	TRBJ2-1	TRBD2	CSVSGRAKNEQFF	TGCAGCGTTAGCGGGAGGGCCAAGAATGAGCAGTTCTTC
many	TRBV29-1	TRBJ2-5	TRBD2	CSVRGLAGVETQYF	TGCAGCGTCAGAGGGCTAGCGGGAGTTGAGACCCAGTACTTC
many	TRBV20-1	TRBJ1-4	.	CSAKGSNNEKLFF	TGCAGTGCTAAAGGGTCGAATAATGAAAAACTGTTTTTT
few	TRBV4-2	TRBJ2-5	.	CASSQAGEGGTQYF	TGTGCCAGCAGCCAAGCTGGCGAGGGGGGGACCCAGTACTTC
.	TRBV5-1	TRBJ2-1	TRBD2	CASSLAAGGLYNEQFF	TGCGCCAGCAGCTTGGCCGCGGGGGGGCTCTACAATGAGCAGTTCTTC
few	TRBV20-1	TRBJ1-2	.	CSARRPFLYGYTF	TGCAGTGCTAGACGCCCCTTTCTTTATGGCTACACCTTC
few	TRBV5-1	TRBJ1-5	.	CASSKDPSNQPQHF	TGCGCCAGCAGCAAGGACCCTAGCAATCAGCCCCAGCATTTT
few	TRBV20-1	TRBJ2-1	.	CSARVGSEQFF	TGCAGTGCTAGAGTTGGCAGTGAGCAGTTCTTC
few	TRBV28	TRBJ1-5	.	CASRYWGNQPQHF	TGTGCCAGCAGGTACTGGGGCAATCAGCCCCAGCATTTT
many	TRBV7-8	TRBJ1-4	.	CASSLEESREKLFF	TGTGCCAGCAGCTTAGAAGAGTCACGGGAAAAACTGTTTTTT
many	TRBV20-1	TRBJ2-3	.	CSARSSVTDTQYF	TGCAGTGCCCGATCTAGCGTCACAGATACGCAGTATTTT
many	TRBV20-1	TRBJ1-1	.	CSAPQLNTEAFF	TGCAGTGCTCCACAACTGAACACTGAAGCTTTCTTT
.	TRBV20-1	TRBJ2-1	TRBD1	CSAKGQGASYNEQFF	TGCAGTGCTAAGGGACAGGGGGCGTCCTACAATGAGCAGTTCTTC
few	TRBV6-1	TRBJ1-6	.	CASSRTANNSPLHF	TGTGCCAGCAGCCGGACAGCGAATAATTCACCCCTCCACTTT
few	TRBV24-1	TRBJ2-5	.	CATSDTLAGETQYF	TGTGCCACCAGTGATACCCTAGCTGGAGAGACCCAGTACTTC
few	TRBV6-2/TRBV6-3	TRBJ1-1	.	CASSPYEVEAFF	TGTGCCAGCAGTCCATATGAGGTTGAAGCTTTCTTT
.	TRBV5-1	TRBJ2-3	TRBD2	CASSYRLAGGPGTDTQYF	TGCGCCAGCAGCTACCGACTAGCGGGAGGGCCGGGCACAGATACGCAGTATTTT
.	TRBV20-1	TRBJ2-3	.	CSARDVSTDTQYF	TGCAGTGCTAGAGATGTAAGCACAGATACGCAGTATTTT
.	TRBV28	TRBJ2-7	TRBD2	CASRPGLAGAFYEQYF	TGTGCCAGCAGGCCCGGACTAGCGGGCGCCTTCTACGAGCAGTACTTC
.	TRBV20-1	TRBJ1-6	TRBD1	CVTGGSSYNSPLHF	TGCGTAACAGGGGGGAGCTCCTATAATTCACCCCTCCACTTT
few	TRBV6-5	TRBJ2-1	TRBD2	CASTSGGYNEQFF	TGTGCCAGCACTTCGGGGGGCTACAATGAGCAGTTCTTC
.	TRBV5-1	TRBJ1-2	.	CASSLADPRGYGYTF	TGCGCCAGCAGCTTGGCAGACCCGCGGGGCTATGGCTACACCTTC
few	TRBV4-2	TRBJ2-1	.	CASSQDQWDDNEQFF	TGTGCCAGCAGCCAAGATCAGTGGGACGACAATGAGCAGTTCTTC
few	TRBV20-1	TRBJ2-1	TRBD2	CSVLDPGLASGGEQFF	TGCAGTGTTCTCGATCCGGGACTAGCGTCAGGCGGTGAGCAGTTCTTC
.	TRBV11-2	TRBJ2-7	.	CASSTYVGTGYEQYF	TGTGCCAGCAGCACCTATGTAGGGACCGGCTACGAGCAGTACTTC